One and the same sample provided the 6 T cell receptor beta chains below, sequenced in a study of CXCR3-negative and CXCR3-positive naive CD8 T cells. The study made its TRB cDNA libraries by 5' RACE, adding UMI labels. TCRdb re-called the 5' RACE reads and gives one entry per CDR3 protein, without DNA. This specimen shows some 130,000 distinct CDR3 sequences; the ten leading clones hold nearly 0.5%. The sequencing input was naive CXCR3- CD8+ T cells from blood. As to subset: CD45RO-CCR7+CD27+CD95- naive CD8+ T cells lacking CXCR3 (TNR3-). The receptors were sampled from a human donor in good health. Some clones in this sample may be carry-over from other donors' samples.

The chain recombines TRBV6-4 with TRBJ2-2. Germline V CDR1 and CDR2: MRHNA, SNTAGT. This CDR3 comprises 13 residues. The CDR3 is CASSDSYTGELFF.

CDR3 sequence: CASSPGPDFAGELFF. This chain joins TRBV4-1 and TRBJ2-2; TCRdb reports TRBD1, a call that lacks DNA to check it against. CDR3 length: 15 residues. Per germline, CDR1 MGHRA and CDR2 YSYEKL.

V gene TRBV7-2 combines with J gene TRBJ1-1. The CDR3 is made up of 14 amino acids. Germline-derived CDR1 and CDR2 are SGHTA and FQGNSA. The CDR3 spells CASSLGWGSTEAFF. Filled out from reference TRBV7-2 and TRBJ1-1, the complete variable domain reads GAGVSQSPSNKVTEKGKDVELRCDPISGHTALYWYRQSLGQGLEFLIYFQGNSAPDKSGLPSDRFSAERTGGSVSTLTIQRTQQEDSAVYLCASSLGWGSTEAFFGQGTRLTVV.

The rearrangement links TRBV6-2 or TRBV6-3 to TRBJ2-2; the D call of TRBD1 rests on TCRdb alone, since no DNA is present to check it. The CDR3 is 16 residues long. CDR1 is MNHEY and CDR2 is SVGEGT in the germline V gene. CDR3 region: CASSSKKTDSTGELFF.

The gene calls are TRBV11-2 and TRBJ2-5; TCRdb names TRBD1, which stays unverified in the absence of DNA. This CDR3 contains 12 residues. Germline-derived CDR1 and CDR2 are SGHAT and FQNNGV. This CDR3 reads CASSTGTGGQYF.

The chain employs TRBV7-9 and TRBJ2-7. Germline V lookup: CDR1 SEHNR, CDR2 FQNEAQ (reference sequence). The CDR3 runs 13 residues. The CDR3 spells CASSHYSSYEQYF. Looking up the rest from reference TRBV7-9 and TRBJ2-7 gives the full variable domain: DTGVSQNPRHKITKRGQNVTFRCDPISEHNRLYWYRQTLGQGPEFLTYFQNEAQLEKSRLLSDRFSAERPKGSFSTLEIQRTEQGDSAMYLCASSHYSSYEQYFGPGTRLTVT.